This note documents a single T cell receptor (beta chain) sequence. Its specificity is not known. Per germline, CDR1 SEHNR and CDR2 FQNEAQ (reference sequence). The CDR3 contains 11 residues. The data were taken from a study of post-analysis software for immune sequencing data. Study-wide results and caveats: A few TRBV segments (TRBV5-6, TRBV5-1 and TRBV20-1 among them) occurred more frequently in patients than in controls. Batch-matched samples strongly co-clustered by F measure. Comparison with controls showed significantly lower normalized Chao1 diversity in multiple sclerosis patients.

Libraries were made from TCR beta cDNA, and they carried unique molecular identifiers. Between about 1 and 10 million T cells gave rise to about 450,000 cDNA molecules. TCRdb analysed the PCR reads with MiXCR anew, one entry per CDR3 protein. The table includes roughly 800,000 distinct CDR3 sequences, under 70% detected once. V is TRBV7-9 and J is TRBJ2-4; no clear D. TRBJ2-7 explains the end of the DNA better; the J call may be wrong. The TCR originated in a girl aged 5-17 years with multiple sclerosis. The sample consisted of blood. Written as DNA, the CDR3 is TGTGCCAGCAGCTTACAAAACGAGCAGTACTTC. This codes for CASSLQNEQYF.